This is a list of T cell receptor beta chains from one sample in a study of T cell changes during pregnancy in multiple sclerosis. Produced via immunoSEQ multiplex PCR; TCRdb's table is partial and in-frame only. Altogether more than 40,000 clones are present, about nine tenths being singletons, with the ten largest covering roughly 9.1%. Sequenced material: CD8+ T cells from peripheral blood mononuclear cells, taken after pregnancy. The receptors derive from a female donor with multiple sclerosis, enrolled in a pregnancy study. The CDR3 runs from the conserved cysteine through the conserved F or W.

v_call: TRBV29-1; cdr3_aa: CSVEEREFSYNEQFF
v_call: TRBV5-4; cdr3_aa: CASSSGLNYEQYF
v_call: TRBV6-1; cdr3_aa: CASSFRGAEAFF
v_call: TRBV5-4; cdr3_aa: CASSFQDSAEAFF
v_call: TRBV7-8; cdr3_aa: CASSKNRVPYGYTF
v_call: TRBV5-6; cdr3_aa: CASSLGGSPLHF
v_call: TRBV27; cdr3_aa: CASRPAEVYEQYF
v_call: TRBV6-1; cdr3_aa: CASSEAGSYMNTEAFF
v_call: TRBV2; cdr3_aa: CANRDRGAYEQYF
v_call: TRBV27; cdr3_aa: CASSLIAAGETQYF
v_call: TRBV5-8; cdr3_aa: CASSLLAPYEQYF
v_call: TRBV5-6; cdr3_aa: CASSPVTGGYEQYF
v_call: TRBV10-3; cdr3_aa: CAILGQGGTDTQYF
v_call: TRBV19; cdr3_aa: CASSIAGQGTGELFF
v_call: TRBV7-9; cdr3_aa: CASSLVADFLSSYNEQFF
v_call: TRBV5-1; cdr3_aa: CASTYRSGGLGYTF
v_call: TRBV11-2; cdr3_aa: CASSLDPGGGHYGYTF
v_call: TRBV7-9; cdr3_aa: CASSPRTSGSYEQYF
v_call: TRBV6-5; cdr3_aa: CASSSGLAHNEQFF
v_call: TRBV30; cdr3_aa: CAWSQGAPGNTIYF
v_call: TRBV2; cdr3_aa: CASSDNGFNQPQHF
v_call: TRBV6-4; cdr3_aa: CASSDWGIRDRVGNEKLFF
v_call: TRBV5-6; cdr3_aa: CASSLEPFARRDAYEQYF
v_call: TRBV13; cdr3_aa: CASSLTSGGPYEQYF
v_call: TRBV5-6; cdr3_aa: CASSLPGLPSYEQYF
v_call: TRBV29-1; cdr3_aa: CSAQRGGGNTIYF
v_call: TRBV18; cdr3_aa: CASSATSPWLRALAGDNNEQFF
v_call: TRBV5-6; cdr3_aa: CASSFGQYGFF
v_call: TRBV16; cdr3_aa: CASSPLLFSALGDTQYF
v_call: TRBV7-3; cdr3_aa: CASSSGGWSPLHF
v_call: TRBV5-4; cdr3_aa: CASSLYVGGSTGELFF
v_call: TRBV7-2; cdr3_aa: CASSFNRGEQYF
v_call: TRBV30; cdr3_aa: CAWEGVATSGRPFYEQYF
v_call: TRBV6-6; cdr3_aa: CASSYPGVNTEAFF
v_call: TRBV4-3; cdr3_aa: CASSHHSQGPAEAFF
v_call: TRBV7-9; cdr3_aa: CASSPEDRGETQYF
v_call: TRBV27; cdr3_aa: CASARAGRQYF
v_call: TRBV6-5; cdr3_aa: CASSSTGGGNTIYF
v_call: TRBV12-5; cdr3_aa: CASAFGATGEDTEAFF
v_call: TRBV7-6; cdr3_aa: CASSLASTANQPQHF
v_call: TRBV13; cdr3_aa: CASSRGVLDTEAFF
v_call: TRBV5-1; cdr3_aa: CASRASGVEVNEQFF
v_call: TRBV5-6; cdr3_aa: CASSSLQEGHNSPLHF
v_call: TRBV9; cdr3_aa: CASSVSRDSGYGYTF
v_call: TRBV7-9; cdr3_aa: CASSFTGETYEQYF
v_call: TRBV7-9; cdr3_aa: CASSFGYEDPRGPQHF
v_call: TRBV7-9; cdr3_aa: CASSLVLAGHLGGEQFF
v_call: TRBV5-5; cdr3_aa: CASSLELTGSLHEQYF
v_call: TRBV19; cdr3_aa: CASSGGTPYEQYF